The sequence of this TCR beta chain was determined in a study of blood T cell repertoires in COVID-19. Study at large: The study drew acute and convalescent COVID-19 samples from the United States, Italy and Spain. The cDNA or gDNA used as material had been derived from T cells, B-cell-depleted T cells, or PBMCs.

Under the authors' procedure: Reference gene primer amplification gave nucleated cell count estimates. Sequencing used immunoSEQ multiplex PCR; TCRdb keeps in-frame clones, though not all of them. That table supplies the V and J calls and clone size; D and trimming were determined from the DNA. The data contain about 39,000 clones, approximately 94% of them singletons. This CDR3 comprises 15 residues. Germline CDR1 reads KGHSH; CDR2 reads LQKENI. The V gene lost 3 bases and the J gene lost 7 bases, with 13 bases spanning the gap. The chain is built from TRBV18 and TRBJ1-6; D uncertain. This TCR came from a human donor with active COVID-19. The donor label of this sample is uncertain. The sequencing input was peripheral blood. The CDR3 region is CASSPSGAANSPLHF. The CDR3 nucleotides are TGTGCCAGCTCACCTAGTGGAGCAGCAAATTCACCCCTCCACTTT. The entire variable domain, with the rest obtained from reference TRBV18 and TRBJ1-6, is as follows: NAGVMQNPRHLVRRRGQEARLRCSPMKGHSHVYWYRQLPEEGLKFMVYLQKENIIDESGMPKERFSAEFPKEGPSILRIQQVVRGDSAAYFCASSPSGAANSPLHFGNGTRLTVT.